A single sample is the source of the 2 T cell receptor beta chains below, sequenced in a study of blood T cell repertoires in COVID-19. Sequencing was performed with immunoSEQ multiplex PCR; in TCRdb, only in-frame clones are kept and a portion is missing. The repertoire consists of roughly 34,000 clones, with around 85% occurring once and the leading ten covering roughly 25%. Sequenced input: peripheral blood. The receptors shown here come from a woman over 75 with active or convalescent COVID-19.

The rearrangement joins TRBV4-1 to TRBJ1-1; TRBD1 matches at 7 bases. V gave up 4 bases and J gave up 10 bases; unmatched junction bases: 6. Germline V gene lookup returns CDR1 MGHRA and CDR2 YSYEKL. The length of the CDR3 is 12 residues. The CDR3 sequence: CASSRDSARAFF. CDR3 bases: TGCGCCAGCAGCCGGGACAGCGCTAGAGCTTTCTTT.

CDR3 protein: CASSVLTENTEAFF. In nucleotides, the CDR3 is TGTGCCAGCAGCGTGTTGACAGAAAACACTGAAGCTTTCTTT. V and J are TRBV9 and TRBJ1-1, with D possibly being TRBD1 (5 bases). The germline CDR1 and CDR2 sequences are SGDLS and YYNGEE. The V and J ends lost 2 bases and 2 bases respectively, with 10 bases between them. The CDR3 runs 14 residues.